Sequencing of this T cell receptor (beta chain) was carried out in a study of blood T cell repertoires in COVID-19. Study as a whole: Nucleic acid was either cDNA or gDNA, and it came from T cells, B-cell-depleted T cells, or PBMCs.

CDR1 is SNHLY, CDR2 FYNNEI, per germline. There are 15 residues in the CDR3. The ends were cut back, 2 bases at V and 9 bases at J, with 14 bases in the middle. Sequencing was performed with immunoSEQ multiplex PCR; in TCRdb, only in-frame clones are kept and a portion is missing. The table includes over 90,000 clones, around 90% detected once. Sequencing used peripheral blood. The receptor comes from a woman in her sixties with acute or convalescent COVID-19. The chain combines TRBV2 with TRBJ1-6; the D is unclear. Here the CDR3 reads CASSETHGESSPLHF. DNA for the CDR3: TGTGCCAGCAGTGAAACCCACGGAGAAAGTTCACCCCTCCACTTT.